The 14 T cell receptor beta chains below all came from one sample that was sequenced in a study of cytomegalovirus exposure and HLA in healthy donors. Primers for the PCR totalled 60 Vbeta and 13 Jbeta. Data came from immunoSEQ multiplex PCR; TCRdb stores just in-frame clones and leaves some out. The sample shows 45,000 to 60,000 clones, and around 17% sits with its ten largest clones. Sequenced material: PBMCs. The receptors here all came from a male donor in good health and CMV-seronegative.

V usage is TRBV7-6 and J usage is TRBJ1-3; D is ambiguous. The CDR3 loop spans 15 amino acids. Germline V CDR1 and CDR2: SGHVS, FNYEAQ. V dropped 4 bases and J dropped 3 bases, with 13 bases sitting between them. In DNA, the CDR3 is TGTGCCAGCAGCTCTGAGGGTTATGGTGGAAACACCATATATTTT. This encodes CASSSEGYGGNTIYF.

The chain uses TRBV6-4 and TRBJ1-5; D is uncertain. This CDR3 has 15 amino acids. Trimming took off 3 bases at V and 9 bases at J, with 18 bases between the two ends. From germline, CDR1 is MRHNA and CDR2 SNTAGT. The CDR3 DNA is TGTGCCAGCAGTGAGACGGAGGATCCCCGGTGGCCCCAGCATTTT. Protein: CASSETEDPRWPQHF.

The rearrangement joins TRBV10-1 to TRBJ2-3; D is possibly TRBD2 (7 bases). Between the trimmed V and J ends, which lost 11 bases and 3 bases, there was a span of 18 bases. This CDR3 comprises 14 residues. Per the germline V gene, CDR1 is WNHNN and CDR2 is SYGVQD (reference sequence). DNA for the CDR3: TGCGCCCTATCCGGCGGGGGCGGAACAGATACGCAGTATTTT. Its protein product is CALSGGGGTDTQYF.

The J gene is TRBJ2-5, the V gene TRBV4-2; 11 bases agree with TRBD2. Germline CDR1 reads LGHNA; CDR2 reads YNFKEQ. CDR3 length equals 16 residues. Unmatched junction bases numbered 5, after V lost 0 bases and J lost 5 bases. For the CDR3, the DNA is TGTGCCAGCAGCCAAGATAGCGGGGGGGGCAGGGAGACCCAGTACTTC. Translation gives CASSQDSGGGRETQYF.

The rearrangement uses TRBV5-1 and TRBJ1-2, with D hard to call. The V end lost 0 bases, the J end lost 1 base, and 4 bases lay between the germline ends. The CDR3 is 13 residues long. The germline gives CDR1 SGHRS, CDR2 YFSETQ. For the CDR3, the DNA is TGCGCCAGCAGCTTGGACAATAACTATGGCTACACCTTC. Its translation: CASSLDNNYGYTF.

The rearrangement links TRBV7-9 to TRBJ2-4, with 7 bases aligning to TRBD1. This CDR3 is 17 amino acids long. V dropped 5 bases and J dropped 0; count of bases not matched to a gene: 10. The germline gives CDR1 SEHNR, CDR2 FQNEAQ (reference sequence). The CDR3 is CASSPPDRSVAKNIQYF. CDR3 DNA sequence: TGTGCCAGCAGCCCCCCGGACAGGTCGGTAGCCAAAAACATTCAGTACTTC.

The chain joins TRBV19 to TRBJ1-2, with D maybe TRBD1 (5 bases). The CDR3 runs 14 residues. V shed 7 bases and J shed 5 bases, with 17 bases lying between them. Germline assignment: CDR1 LNHDA and CDR2 SQIVND (reference sequence). The CDR3 reads CASNRDFLGYGYTF. The CDR3 bases are TGTGCCAGTAATCGGGACTTTTTAGGATATGGCTACACCTTC.

The genes are TRBV9 and TRBJ1-1; D might be TRBD1 (5 bases). Germline assignment: CDR1 SGDLS and CDR2 YYNGEE. The CDR3 sequence is 14 residues long. Trimming removed 3 bases from V and 3 bases from J, with 12 bases in between. DNA for the CDR3: TGTGCCAGCAGCGGGGGACTGCCCTACACTGAAGCTTTCTTT. Residues: CASSGGLPYTEAFF.

The chain has TRBV18 and TRBJ1-1; D ambiguous. CDR1 is KGHSH, CDR2 LQKENI, per germline. V lost 0 bases and J lost 1, with 9 bases in between. This CDR3 contains 15 residues. CDR3 residues: CASSPPDTRNTEAFF. In DNA, the CDR3 is TGTGCCAGCTCACCACCCGACACCAGGAACACTGAAGCTTTCTTT. The complete variable domain, with remaining parts taken from reference TRBV18 and TRBJ1-1, reads NAGVMQNPRHLVRRRGQEARLRCSPMKGHSHVYWYRQLPEEGLKFMVYLQKENIIDESGMPKERFSAEFPKEGPSILRIQQVVRGDSAAYFCASSPPDTRNTEAFFGQGTRLTVV.

The rearrangement uses TRBV30 and TRBJ1-6; maybe TRBD1 (6 bases). The CDR3 runs 15 residues. V lost 5 bases and J 2 bases, leaving 13 bases between the germline ends. CDR1 is GTSNPN, CDR2 SVGIG, per germline (reference sequence). The CDR3 reads CAWAEQGTYNSPLHF. Written as DNA, the CDR3 is TGTGCCTGGGCCGAACAGGGCACCTATAATTCACCCCTCCACTTT.

The V gene is TRBV27, the J gene TRBJ2-7, with D possibly being TRBD2 (5 bases). The CDR3 is 14 amino acids. V was shortened by 5 bases and J by 1 base, with 12 bases between the two germline ends. CDR1 and CDR2 (germline): MNHEY, SMNVEV (reference sequence). This CDR3 is CASSRSRGSYEQYF. The CDR3 bases are TGTGCCAGCAGTCGATCCCGGGGATCCTACGAGCAGTACTTC.

The V call is TRBV6-5, the J call TRBJ2-2; TRBD2 matches 10 bases. J gave up 7 bases and V 6 bases, and 8 bases lay outside the gene matches. The CDR3 runs 15 residues. CDR1 and CDR2 (germline): MNHEY, SVGAGI. CDR3 sequence: CASSRSGGANGELFF. For the CDR3, the DNA is TGTGCCAGCAGCCGGAGCGGGGGGGCAAACGGGGAGCTGTTTTTT.

The rearrangement joins TRBV2 to TRBJ2-7; a weak D match, TRBD2 (6 bases). Germline values: CDR1 SNHLY, CDR2 FYNNEI. The CDR3 is 14 residues long. V was clipped by 7 bases and J by 6 bases, with 19 bases between them. The CDR3 reads CASINQGGPLEQYF. CDR3 DNA sequence: TGTGCCAGCATTAATCAGGGAGGACCTCTCGAGCAGTACTTC.

Here the CDR3 DNA reads TGTGCCAGCAGCCAAGATTTCGCCGGGATTTCTGAAGCTTTCTTT. Amino acids: CASSQDFAGISEAFF. The V call is TRBV4-2, the J call TRBJ1-1; D not certain. CDR1 and CDR2 from the germline V gene are LGHNA and YNFKEQ. Trimming shortened V by 0 bases and J by 6 bases, and 14 bases separated the two germline ends. The CDR3 sequence is 15 residues long.